This T cell receptor beta chain was identified in a study of blood T cell repertoires in COVID-19. Enrollees, about 18 to 90 years old, lived in 24 US areas. TCRdb's copy holds only in-frame clones and misses some; the assay was immunoSEQ multiplex PCR. The sample comprises 250,000 to 300,000 clones, approximately 88% of which are singletons, and around 1% rests with the top ten. V lost 9 bases and J lost 2, with 11 bases in between. The germline gives CDR1 SGHVS, CDR2 FQNEAQ. CDR3 length equals 12 residues. This chain joins TRBV7-8 and TRBJ2-7; the D gene is possibly TRBD1 (6 bases). The clonotype was recovered from a woman aged 25 to 39 who had recovered from COVID-19. The sequencing input was PBMCs or T cells enriched from blood (not recorded which). CDR3 residues: CARVQGAYEQYF. In nucleotides, the CDR3 is TGTGCCAGGGTACAGGGTGCCTACGAGCAGTACTTC.